A selection of T cell receptor beta chains follows, all from one sample in a study of CD8 T cells in ankylosing spondylitis. In TCRdb, the 5' RACE reads were re-called with MiXCR into one record per CDR3 protein. The sample consists of about 160,000 distinct CDR3 sequences, approximately 9.9% of them appearing once. The sample consisted of blood, either unsorted or a sorted T cell fraction (not recorded which). The receptors come from a female donor with ankylosing spondylitis or in good health (not recorded which). The CDR3 runs from the conserved cysteine through the conserved F or W. The D gene is left open where the match is weak. Some rows mark clone size as missing; the rest say once, few, many or name a class of expanded clone.

d_call clone_size j_call v_call cdr3_aa cdr3_nt
- - TRBJ2-7 TRBV10-2 CASSEGQEGQYF TGCGCCAGCAGTGAAGGTCAAGAAGGGCAGTACTTC
TRBD2 many TRBJ2-1 TRBV5-1 CASSPRASLAGVNEQFF TGCGCCAGCAGCCCAAGGGCCTCGCTAGCGGGAGTCAATGAGCAGTTCTTC
TRBD1 many TRBJ2-3 TRBV28 CASSLGDRVEDTQYF TGTGCCAGCAGTTTAGGGGACAGGGTGGAAGATACGCAGTATTTT
- - TRBJ2-2 TRBV19 CASSPGLLIGELFF TGTGCCAGTAGTCCCGGACTGTTGATCGGGGAGCTGTTTTTT
- many TRBJ1-5 TRBV25-1 CASSRESNQPQHF TGTGCCAGCAGCCGGGAGAGCAATCAGCCCCAGCATTTT
- - TRBJ1-5 TRBV2 CASMSTGDPNQPQHF TGTGCCAGCATGTCGACAGGTGATCCGAATCAGCCCCAGCATTTT
- - TRBJ2-7 TRBV20-1 CSAETGTDLYEQYF TGCAGTGCTGAAACCGGGACGGATCTATACGAGCAGTACTTC
TRBD2 many TRBJ2-1 TRBV27 CASTPSSGNEQFF TGTGCCAGCACCCCTTCTAGCGGCAATGAGCAGTTCTTC
- few TRBJ2-7 TRBV13 CASSLRERDEQYF TGTGCCAGCAGCTTACGTGAGCGGGACGAGCAGTACTTC
- many TRBJ2-1 TRBV27 CASSLTGSSYNEQFF TGTGCCAGCAGTTTAACCGGGAGCTCCTACAATGAGCAGTTCTTC
- few TRBJ2-1 TRBV11-2 CASSPHWAEQFF TGTGCCAGCAGCCCTCACTGGGCTGAGCAGTTCTTC
- few TRBJ1-6 TRBV6-1 CASSPYDRSNSPLHF TGTGCCAGCAGTCCCTATGACAGGTCCAATTCACCCCTCCACTTT
TRBD2 - TRBJ2-1 TRBV4-3 CASSPWVAGSSYNEQFF TGCGCCAGCAGCCCCTGGGTAGCGGGTAGCTCCTACAATGAGCAGTTCTTC
TRBD1 few TRBJ2-1 TRBV24-1 CATSDRQGRDEQFF TGTGCCACCAGTGATCGACAGGGTCGGGATGAGCAGTTCTTC
TRBD1 many TRBJ1-1 TRBV15 CATSRDLGTGDTEAFF TGTGCCACCAGCAGAGATTTGGGGACAGGGGACACTGAAGCTTTCTTT
TRBD2 - TRBJ2-1 TRBV6-1 CASSGTSGSSSYNEQFF TGTGCCAGCAGTGGGACTAGCGGGAGCAGCTCCTACAATGAGCAGTTCTTC
- few TRBJ1-2 TRBV9 CASSVGQKGYTF TGTGCCAGCAGCGTGGGCCAGAAGGGCTACACCTTC
- - TRBJ2-7 TRBV15 CATSGTLYEQYF TGTGCCACTAGCGGAACCCTATACGAGCAGTACTTC
- many TRBJ2-2 TRBV15 CATSRKDSYAGELFF TGTGCCACCAGCAGAAAGGACAGTTATGCCGGGGAGCTGTTTTTT
TRBD2 once TRBJ2-3 TRBV20-1 CSARDPLAGGIADTQYF TGCAGTGCTAGGGACCCACTAGCGGGAGGGATTGCCGATACGCAGTATTTT
TRBD2 few TRBJ2-3 TRBV4-2 CASSQEGLSGSGDTQYF TGTGCCAGCAGCCAAGAAGGTCTTAGCGGGAGTGGCGATACGCAGTATTTT
- many TRBJ2-3 TRBV7-6 CASTGLPFGSTDTQYF TGTGCCAGCACGGGACTCCCGTTCGGCAGCACAGATACGCAGTATTTT
- few TRBJ2-7 TRBV4-3 CASSQDWAGTALSYEQYF TGCGCCAGCAGCCAAGATTGGGCCGGGACGGCCCTTTCCTACGAGCAGTACTTC
- - TRBJ2-1 TRBV2 CASSEGGGYNEQFF TGTGCCAGCAGTGAAGGGGGAGGCTACAATGAGCAGTTCTTC
TRBD1 - TRBJ1-5 TRBV30 CAWGGQSNQPQHF TGTGCCTGGGGGGGACAGAGCAATCAGCCCCAGCATTTT
TRBD1 - TRBJ2-7 TRBV7-9 CASSRSSDRQGSYEQYF TGTGCCAGCAGCCGCTCGTCCGACCGACAGGGCAGCTACGAGCAGTACTTC
- many TRBJ2-1 TRBV6-2/TRBV6-3 CASSSLVLGSPTSSYNEQFF TGTGCCAGCAGTTCCTTAGTCTTAGGGAGTCCGACGAGCTCCTACAATGAGCAGTTCTTC
- few TRBJ1-1 TRBV19 CASSIPEMNTEAFF TGTGCCAGTAGTATCCCTGAAATGAACACTGAAGCTTTCTTT
- few TRBJ1-1 TRBV9 CASSVSGSEAFF TGTGCCAGCAGCGTCTCTGGGTCTGAGGCTTTCTTT
- few TRBJ1-1 TRBV11-2 CASSVSDAEAFF TGTGCCAGCAGCGTTAGCGACGCTGAAGCTTTCTTT
- - TRBJ2-3 TRBV7-9 CASSTRGAATDTQYF TGTGCCAGCAGCACCAGAGGGGCGGCCACAGATACGCAGTATTTT
- - TRBJ1-4 TRBV6-2/TRBV6-3 CASSPHRGWNEKLFF TGTGCCAGCAGTCCTCACCGTGGGTGGAATGAAAAACTGTTTTTT
TRBD1 few TRBJ1-1 TRBV4-3 CASSQGTGANTEAFF TGCGCCAGCAGCCAGGGGACAGGGGCGAACACTGAAGCTTTCTTT
- - TRBJ2-6 TRBV10-3 CAISTNRADFFSGANVLTF TGTGCCATCAGTACCAACAGGGCGGACTTTTTCTCTGGGGCCAACGTCCTGACTTTC
- - TRBJ1-1 TRBV20-1 CSALDRNEEAFF TGCAGTGCCCTCGACCGGAACGAAGAAGCTTTCTTT
TRBD2 many TRBJ2-3 TRBV15 CATSGGLAGFRGYTDTQYF TGTGCCACCAGCGGGGGACTAGCGGGTTTCCGGGGGTACACAGATACGCAGTATTTT
- many TRBJ2-2 TRBV7-6 CASSESVPNTGELFF TGTGCCAGCAGCGAAAGCGTACCGAACACCGGGGAGCTGTTTTTT
- - TRBJ2-5 TRBV7-9 CASSLLGEEETQYF TGTGCCAGCAGCCTGCTGGGGGAGGAAGAGACCCAGTACTTC
- few TRBJ2-3 TRBV15 CATSRDIDWHQYF TGTGCCACCAGCAGAGATATTGACTGGCATCAGTATTTT
TRBD2 few TRBJ2-1 TRBV11-2 CASSSGGFEQFF TGTGCCAGCAGCTCGGGGGGATTTGAGCAGTTCTTC
TRBD1 few TRBJ2-7 TRBV4-3 CASSQFSGQGREQYF TGCGCCAGCAGCCAATTCTCGGGACAGGGACGCGAGCAGTACTTC
- few TRBJ2-7 TRBV20-1 CSAAPQGNEQYF TGCAGTGCTGCTCCTCAGGGAAACGAGCAGTACTTC
TRBD2 - TRBJ2-5 TRBV3-1 CASSPLAVQETQYF TGTGCCAGCAGCCCCCTAGCGGTACAAGAGACCCAGTACTTC
- many TRBJ2-3 TRBV7-6 CASSVTPVDRQYF TGTGCCAGCAGCGTAACCCCGGTCGATCGGCAGTATTTT
- - TRBJ1-2 TRBV7-9 CASSPEGVANYGYTF TGTGCCAGCAGCCCAGAGGGGGTGGCTAACTATGGCTACACCTTC
- many TRBJ2-7 TRBV4-3 CASSPEVADFPPYEQYF TGCGCCAGCAGCCCCGAAGTGGCCGACTTCCCGCCTTACGAGCAGTACTTC
- - TRBJ2-1 TRBV24-1 CAGVGQGEDEQFF TGTGCCGGGGTGGGGCAGGGAGAGGATGAGCAGTTCTTC
- many TRBJ2-3 TRBV4-3 CASSQDRVTDTQYF TGCGCCAGCAGCCAAGATAGGGTCACAGATACGCAGTATTTT
- - TRBJ2-1 TRBV10-3 CAIGGPDEYNEQFF TGTGCCATCGGTGGGCCCGACGAGTACAATGAGCAGTTCTTC